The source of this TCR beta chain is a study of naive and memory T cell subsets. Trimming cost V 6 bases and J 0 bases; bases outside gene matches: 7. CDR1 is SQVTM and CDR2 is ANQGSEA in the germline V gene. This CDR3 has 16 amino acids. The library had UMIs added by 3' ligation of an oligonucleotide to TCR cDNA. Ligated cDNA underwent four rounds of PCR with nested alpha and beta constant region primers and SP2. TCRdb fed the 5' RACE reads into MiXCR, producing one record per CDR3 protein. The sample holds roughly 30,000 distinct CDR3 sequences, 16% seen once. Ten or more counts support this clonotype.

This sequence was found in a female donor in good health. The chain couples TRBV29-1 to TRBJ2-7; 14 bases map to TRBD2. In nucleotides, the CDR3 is TGCAGCGTCCGCGGGACTAGCGGGGGTAGCTCCTACGAGCAGTACTTC. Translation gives CSVRGTSGGSSYEQYF.